One and the same sample provided the 23 T cell receptor beta chains below, sequenced in a study of blood T cell repertoires in COVID-19. Measured with immunoSEQ multiplex PCR; TCRdb has only the in-frame clones, and not every one. The data show about 32,000 clones, 86% seen once. The sample taken for sequencing was peripheral blood. The receptors here all came from a woman of 80 years or more with active or convalescent COVID-19.

The chain carries TRBV2 and TRBJ2-3, with D hard to call. Germline V lookup: CDR1 SNHLY, CDR2 FYNNEI. Trimming pared 4 bases from V and 0 bases from J, leaving 8 bases between. The CDR3 contains 14 residues. CDR3 DNA sequence: TGTGCCAGCAGTGTTGGCAGTAGCACAGATACGCAGTATTTT. Protein product: CASSVGSSTDTQYF.

The V gene is TRBV18, the J gene TRBJ1-1, with 7 bases matching TRBD1. V lost 6 bases and J lost 5; bases outside the gene matches: 6. Germline CDR1 and CDR2: KGHSH and LQKENI. CDR3 length: 13 amino acids. In DNA, the CDR3 is TGTGCCAGCTCCGCCGACAGGGAGACTGAAGCTTTCTTT. It specifies CASSADRETEAFF.

The rearrangement joins TRBV28 to TRBJ2-1; 9 bases are shared with TRBD2. CDR1 and CDR2 (germline): MDHEN, SYDVKM. The V gene end was trimmed by 11 bases and the J gene end by 2 bases; junction bases not matched to a gene: 13. This CDR3 contains 16 residues. For the CDR3, the DNA is TGTGCCGCAGTCCCAGCGGGAGGCCCTACCTACAATGAGCAGTTCTTC. It encodes CAAVPAGGPTYNEQFF.

The chain carries TRBV9 and TRBJ2-1; D possibly corresponds to TRBD1 (5 bases). The germline CDR1 and CDR2 sequences are SGDLS and YYNGEE. Trimming left V 0 bases short and J 12 bases short, with 16 bases between. The CDR3 sequence is 14 residues long. The CDR3 nucleotides are TGTGCCAGCAGCGTAGATGGTGGGGCCGCGCGGCAGTTCTTC. Amino acid sequence: CASSVDGGAARQFF.

J is TRBJ2-5 and V is TRBV5-4; 8 bases map to TRBD2. CDR3 length equals 14 residues. J was trimmed by 2 bases and V by 2 bases; bases with no gene match: 2. CDR1 SGHNT and CDR2 YYREEE come from the germline V gene (reference sequence). The DNA for the CDR3 is TGTGCCAGCAGCTTACGCGGGGGGCAAGAGACCCAGTACTTC. Its protein product is CASSLRGGQETQYF.

The chain joins TRBV5-1 to TRBJ2-2, with TRBD1 matching over 10 bases. This CDR3 is built from 17 residues. Per the germline V gene, CDR1 is SGHRS and CDR2 is YFSETQ. J gave up 5 bases and V 4 bases, and 11 bases lay outside the gene matches. The CDR3 here is CASSQGTGALRTGELFF. The CDR3 bases are TGCGCCAGCAGCCAAGGGACAGGGGCTTTGAGAACCGGGGAGCTGTTTTTT. Full variable domain (remainder filled in from reference TRBV5-1 and TRBJ2-2): KAGVTQTPRYLIKTRGQQVTLSCSPISGHRSVSWYQQTPGQGLQFLFEYFSETQRNKGNFPGRFSGRQFSNSRSEMNVSTLELGDSALYLCASSQGTGALRTGELFFGEGSRLTVL.

V gene TRBV28 combines with J gene TRBJ1-5; D remains unclear. CDR3 length equals 14 residues. The V end was cut by 3 bases, the J end by 2 bases, with 8 bases between. Germline V gives CDR1 MDHEN, CDR2 SYDVKM. In DNA, the CDR3 is TGTGCCAGCAGTTTCGGCCAGGGCAATCAGCCCCAGCATTTT. Its protein is CASSFGQGNQPQHF.

For the CDR3, the DNA is TGTGCCAGCAGCTTAGTCACAGGGGCGCGGACGGGCAATCAGCCCCAGCATTTT. Amino acids: CASSLVTGARTGNQPQHF. J is TRBJ1-5 and V is TRBV7-9; 7 bases fit TRBD1. The trim removed 1 base at V and 2 bases at J, leaving 11 bases unmatched. The germline V gene has CDR1 SEHNR and CDR2 FQNEAQ (reference sequence). The CDR3 is made up of 18 amino acids.

This chain uses TRBV2 with TRBJ1-1; TRBD1 might be the D (6 bases). V was trimmed by 1 base and J by 5 bases, leaving 8 bases between them. This CDR3 spans 13 amino acids. Looked up from germline, CDR1 is SNHLY and CDR2 is FYNNEI. CDR3 amino acids: CASSEGRGTEAFF. The CDR3 bases are TGTGCCAGCAGTGAAGGCAGGGGAACTGAAGCTTTCTTT.

V usage is TRBV29-1 and J usage is TRBJ1-5, with D perhaps matching TRBD1 (6 bases). V gave up 2 bases and J gave up 6 bases, with 11 bases separating them. The CDR3 covers 13 residues. Germline assignment: CDR1 SQVTM and CDR2 ANQGSEA. Here the CDR3 DNA reads TGCAGCGTTGAAACGGCCAGGGGTCAGCCCCAGCATTTT. Translated: CSVETARGQPQHF.

This chain links TRBV7-6 with TRBJ1-1, with a tentative D call TRBD1 (5 bases). Per the germline V gene, CDR1 is SGHVS and CDR2 is FNYEAQ. Between the trimmed V and J ends, which lost 2 bases and 5 bases, there was a span of 12 bases. The CDR3 length is 14 residues. CDR3 in DNA: TGTGCCAGCAGCTTATTGGGGGGAACAACTGAAGCTTTCTTT. This translates into CASSLLGGTTEAFF.

The genes are TRBV5-1 and TRBJ2-3; 8 bases are a match to TRBD2. V dropped 3 bases and J dropped 2; count of bases not matched to a gene: 14. This CDR3 contains 18 residues. CDR1 and CDR2 (germline): SGHRS, YFSETQ. As DNA, the CDR3 is TGCGCCAGCAGCTCGGTACGGAAGCGGGAGCTGGACACAGATACGCAGTATTTT. Its translation: CASSSVRKRELDTDTQYF.

The chain employs TRBV5-6 and TRBJ2-7; 9 nucleotides line up with TRBD1. The CDR3 contains 14 residues. The V segment lost 4 bases and the J segment 3 bases; nucleotides outside the gene matches: 5. CDR1 and CDR2 from the germline V gene are SGHDT and YYEEEE. CDR3 protein: CASSPGTGNYEQYF. The CDR3 region has the DNA TGTGCCAGCAGCCCCGGGACAGGGAACTACGAGCAGTACTTC.

The chain couples TRBV7-3 to TRBJ2-1, with D tentatively TRBD1 (6 bases). The germline V and J ends were trimmed by 5 bases and 10 bases, with 15 bases remaining between them. The CDR3 has 13 amino acids. Germline CDR1 and CDR2: SGHTA and FQGTGA. The CDR3 loop reads CASSPHSGVEQFF. Written as DNA, the CDR3 is TGTGCCAGCAGCCCTCATTCAGGGGTGGAGCAGTTCTTC. The whole variable domain, filled in from reference TRBV7-3 and TRBJ2-1, reads GAGVSQTPSNKVTEKGKYVELRCDPISGHTALYWYRQSLGQGPEFLIYFQGTGAADDSGLPNDRFFAVRPEGSVSTLKIQRTERGDSAVYLCASSPHSGVEQFFGPGTRLTVL.

V is TRBV6-5 and J is TRBJ1-4, with D uncertain. Trimming removed 6 bases from V and 0 bases from J, with 8 bases in between. The CDR3 loop spans 14 amino acids. Germline CDR1 MNHEY, CDR2 SVGAGI. The CDR3 coding sequence is TGTGCCAGCAGAAACCGAGCAACTAATGAAAAACTGTTTTTT. It yields the protein CASRNRATNEKLFF.

J is TRBJ1-3 and V is TRBV7-2; a possible D gene is TRBD1 (5 bases). CDR1 and CDR2 (germline): SGHTA, FQGNSA. The CDR3 has 16 amino acids. Trimming pared 7 bases from V and 0 bases from J, leaving 16 bases between. CDR3 in DNA: TGTGCCAGCACCTCAAAGGGGTACGACTCTGGAAACACCATATATTTT. This codes for CASTSKGYDSGNTIYF.

The J gene is TRBJ1-2, the V gene TRBV5-1, with 7 bases aligning to TRBD1. Germline CDR1 and CDR2: SGHRS and YFSETQ. This CDR3 contains 13 residues. Losses at the gene ends were 3 bases for V and 4 bases for J; bases not matched to a gene: 3. Here the CDR3 DNA reads TGCGCCAGCAGCTCCGGGACAGCCTATGGCTACACCTTC. Amino acid sequence: CASSSGTAYGYTF.

V gene TRBV18 combines with J gene TRBJ2-5; a weak D match, TRBD1 (5 bases). Between the trimmed V and J ends, which lost 0 bases and 5 bases, there was a span of 7 bases. The CDR3 runs to 13 residues. In germline, CDR1 is KGHSH, CDR2 LQKENI. As DNA, the CDR3 is TGTGCCAGCTCACCACCGCCAGGGGAGACCCAGTACTTC. It translates to CASSPPPGETQYF.

The rearrangement uses TRBV15 and TRBJ1-5; 9 bases line up with TRBD1. CDR1 and CDR2 from the germline V gene are LNHNV and YYDKDF (reference sequence). This CDR3 comprises 17 residues. Germline trimming cut 5 bases from V and 3 bases from J; bases unmatched to any gene: 11. CDR3 nucleotides: TGTGCCACCAGCCTCAACAAGGGGACAGGGTTCAATCAGCCCCAGCATTTT. This codes for CATSLNKGTGFNQPQHF.

The V gene is TRBV27, the J gene TRBJ1-5; D gene ambiguous. V lost 2 bases to trimming and J lost 5 bases, with 7 bases between them. The CDR3 has 13 amino acids. The V gene's germline CDR1 is MNHEY and CDR2 SMNVEV (reference sequence). CDR3 region: CASSLEADQPQHF. The CDR3 region has the DNA TGTGCCAGCAGTTTAGAAGCGGATCAGCCCCAGCATTTT.

The chain joins TRBV5-4 to TRBJ1-1, with D perhaps matching TRBD1 (5 bases). V lost 9 bases and J lost 1, with 19 bases in between. Germline assignment: CDR1 SGHNT and CDR2 YYREEE (reference sequence). The CDR3 runs to 15 residues. For the CDR3, the DNA is TGTGCCACGGAGGGAGGTAAAGGGGAGAACACTGAAGCTTTCTTT. Translating gives CATEGGKGENTEAFF.

This clone has more than one count but fewer than ten. The rearrangement uses TRBV11-2 and TRBJ2-2; 7 positions match TRBD2. Germline V gene data show CDR1 as SGHAT and CDR2 as FQNNGV. The V gene end was trimmed by 5 bases and the J gene end by 5 bases; junction bases not matched to a gene: 11. The CDR3 is made up of 16 amino acids. The chain's CDR3 is CASSPGTTTATGELFF. Here the CDR3 DNA reads TGTGCCAGCAGCCCCGGGACTACTACCGCAACCGGGGAGCTGTTTTTT.

CDR3 in DNA: TGTGCCAGCAGCCACCCCGGGGGGCTAGCGGGGGGGACAGATACGCAGTATTTT. This encodes CASSHPGGLAGGTDTQYF. V and J are TRBV3-1 (or the pseudogene TRBV3-2) and TRBJ2-3, with 12 positions matching TRBD2. Germline trimming cut 3 bases from V and 3 bases from J; bases unmatched to any gene: 10. Germline V gene sequence: CDR1 LGHDT, CDR2 YNNKEL (reference sequence). The CDR3 runs to 18 residues.